What follows are 12 T cell receptor beta chains derived from one specimen sequenced in a study of cytomegalovirus exposure and HLA in healthy donors. The PCR was carried out with 60 Vbeta primers and 13 Jbeta primers. Sequencing was performed with immunoSEQ multiplex PCR; in TCRdb, only in-frame clones are kept and a portion is missing. Of more than 90,000 clones in the sample, 55% to 70% were seen once. The source material was PBMCs. Receptors originate from a woman in her 30s in good health and CMV-seronegative.

This rearrangement joins TRBV10-3 to TRBJ2-7, with 8 bases lining up with TRBD1. Trimming cost V 8 bases and J 5 bases; bases outside gene matches: 8. Germline CDR1 reads ENHRY; CDR2 reads SYGVKD. The CDR3 consists of 13 residues. CDR3 bases: TGTGCCATCGGTAGGCAGGGGGCCGACGAGCAGTACTTC. Translated: CAIGRQGADEQYF.

V is TRBV5-6 and J is TRBJ1-2, with D tentatively TRBD1 (6 bases). Germline lookup yields CDR1 SGHDT and CDR2 YYEEEE. The CDR3 has 15 amino acids. Trimming cost V 4 bases and J 8 bases, with 21 bases left between them. The CDR3 DNA is TGTGCCAGCAGCCTCCCTGCTACAGGGTATCACGGCTACACCTTC. Translating it yields CASSLPATGYHGYTF.

This sequence joins TRBV10-1 and TRBJ2-7; D remains unclear. The V gene lost 3 bases and the J gene lost 6 bases, with 9 bases spanning the gap. CDR1 WNHNN and CDR2 SYGVQD come from the germline V gene (reference sequence). The CDR3 covers 12 residues. CDR3 sequence reads: CASSDPPGEQYF. CDR3 in DNA: TGCGCCAGCAGTGACCCCCCAGGCGAGCAGTACTTC.

The V call is TRBV6-5, the J call TRBJ1-5; possible D gene TRBD1, 5 bases. Trimming pared 0 bases from V and 5 bases from J, leaving 14 bases between. CDR3 length: 16 amino acids. The germline CDR1 and CDR2 sequences are MNHEY and SVGAGI. DNA for the CDR3: TGTGCCAGCAGTTACTCGACTCCACAGGATTATCAGCCCCAGCATTTT. It codes for CASSYSTPQDYQPQHF.

This clone showed up just a few times. The gene calls are TRBV7-6 and TRBJ1-2, with a possible D match to TRBD1 (5 bases). Germline V CDR1 and CDR2: SGHVS, FNYEAQ. Trimming cost V 5 bases and J 5 bases, with 12 bases left between them. The CDR3 has 13 residues. CDR3 DNA sequence: TGTGCCAGCAGCCCGGGGGAGGTATATGGCTACACCTTC. Encoded protein: CASSPGEVYGYTF.

V and J are TRBV7-2 and TRBJ2-3, with 11 bases fitting TRBD2. This CDR3 spans 18 amino acids. V gave up 1 base and J gave up 4 bases; unmatched junction bases: 10. Germline CDR1 SGHTA, CDR2 FQGNSA. The CDR3 region has the DNA TGTGCCAGCAGCTTAGATGCAGAACTAGCGGGAGTGGCAGATACGCAGTATTTT. Translation: CASSLDAELAGVADTQYF.

The chain links TRBV5-1 to TRBJ2-3; D unresolved. Trimming removed 4 bases from V and 0 bases from J, with 12 bases in between. The CDR3 has 15 residues. Looked up from germline, CDR1 is SGHRS and CDR2 is YFSETQ. Written as DNA, the CDR3 is TGCGCCAGCAGCGTCGACTCTTCTAGCACAGATACGCAGTATTTT. This gives the protein CASSVDSSSTDTQYF. Using reference TRBV5-1 and TRBJ2-3 for the parts outside the CDR3, the full variable domain is KAGVTQTPRYLIKTRGQQVTLSCSPISGHRSVSWYQQTPGQGLQFLFEYFSETQRNKGNFPGRFSGRQFSNSRSEMNVSTLELGDSALYLCASSVDSSSTDTQYFGPGTRLTVL.

The chain has TRBV5-1 and TRBJ1-2; D not resolved. This CDR3 comprises 11 residues. V was trimmed by 4 bases and J by 8 bases, leaving 9 bases between them. Germline CDR1 SGHRS, CDR2 YFSETQ. The CDR3 sequence: CASSGPTGYTF. DNA of the CDR3: TGCGCCAGCAGCGGGCCGACGGGCTACACCTTC. Looking up the rest from reference TRBV5-1 and TRBJ1-2 gives the full variable domain: KAGVTQTPRYLIKTRGQQVTLSCSPISGHRSVSWYQQTPGQGLQFLFEYFSETQRNKGNFPGRFSGRQFSNSRSEMNVSTLELGDSALYLCASSGPTGYTFGSGTRLTVV.

The chain employs TRBV9 and TRBJ2-3, with D unresolved. Germline assignment: CDR1 SGDLS and CDR2 YYNGEE. The CDR3 sequence is 12 residues long. Between the trimmed V and J ends, which lost 3 bases and 2 bases, there was a span of 4 bases. CDR3 amino acids: CASSASTDTQYF. CDR3 in DNA: TGTGCCAGCAGCGCCTCCACAGATACGCAGTATTTT.

V gene TRBV2 combines with J gene TRBJ1-6; possible D gene TRBD1, 6 bases. Between the trimmed V and J ends, which lost 6 bases and 9 bases, there was a span of 18 bases. The CDR3 extends over 15 amino acids. CDR1 is SNHLY, CDR2 FYNNEI, per germline. CDR3 sequence reads: CASSEGGALISPLHF. The CDR3 DNA reads as TGTGCCAGCAGCGAGGGGGGGGCACTTATTTCACCCCTCCACTTT.

The J gene is TRBJ2-1, the V gene TRBV5-4, with 8 bases aligning to TRBD1. The V and J ends lost 1 base and 5 bases, in that order; junction bases with no gene match: 8. This CDR3 is 16 amino acids long. Germline CDR1 is SGHNT and CDR2 is YYREEE (reference sequence). For the CDR3, the DNA is TGTGCCAGCAGCTTGCCCCCTCGGGACAGGAACAATGAGCAGTTCTTC. Translating it yields CASSLPPRDRNNEQFF.

The V and J genes are TRBV2 and TRBJ2-3; 7 bases are a match to TRBD1. The V and J ends lost 6 bases and 8 bases, in that order; junction bases with no gene match: 8. Germline V gives CDR1 SNHLY, CDR2 FYNNEI. The CDR3 is 13 residues long. The CDR3, as DNA: TGTGCCAGCAGCACGCAGACAGGGAGTACGCAGTATTTT. Protein product: CASSTQTGSTQYF.